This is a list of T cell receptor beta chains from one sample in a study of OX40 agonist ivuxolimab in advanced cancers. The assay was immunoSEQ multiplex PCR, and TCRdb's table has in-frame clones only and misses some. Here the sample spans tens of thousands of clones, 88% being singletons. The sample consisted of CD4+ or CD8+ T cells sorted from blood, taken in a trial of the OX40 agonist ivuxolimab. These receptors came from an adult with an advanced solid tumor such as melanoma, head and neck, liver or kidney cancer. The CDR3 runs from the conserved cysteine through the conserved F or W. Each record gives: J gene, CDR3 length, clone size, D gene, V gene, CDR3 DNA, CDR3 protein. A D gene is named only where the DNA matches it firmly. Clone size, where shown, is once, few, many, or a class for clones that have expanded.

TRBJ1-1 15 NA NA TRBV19 TGTGCCAGTAGTATGGGAGCGGGGGGAAACACTGAAGCTTTCTTT CASSMGAGGNTEAFF
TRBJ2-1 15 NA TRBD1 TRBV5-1 TGCGCCAGCAGCTTCTCGGGACAGCCCTACAATGAGCAGTTCTTC CASSFSGQPYNEQFF
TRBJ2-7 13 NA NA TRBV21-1 TGTGCCAGACGGACAGGTTACATCTACGAGCAGTACTTC CARRTGYIYEQYF
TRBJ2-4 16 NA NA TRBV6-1 TGTGCCAGCAGTGATCTGGGCAGTCGGGTAAAAAACATTCAGTACTTC CASSDLGSRVKNIQYF
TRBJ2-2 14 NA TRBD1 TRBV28 TGTGCCAGCAGTTTATTACAGGGGGCCGGGGAGCTGTTTTTT CASSLLQGAGELFF
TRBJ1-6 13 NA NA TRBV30 TGTGCAAGGCGCCCTAGATCAAATTCACCCCTCCACTTT CARRPRSNSPLHF
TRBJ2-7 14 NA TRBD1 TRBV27 TGTGCCAGCAGTTTATGGGACAGGGGCTACGAGCAGTACTTC CASSLWDRGYEQYF
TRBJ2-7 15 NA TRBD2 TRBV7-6 TGTGCCAGCAGCTTAGCACTAGCGGCCTCCTACGAGCAGTACTTC CASSLALAASYEQYF
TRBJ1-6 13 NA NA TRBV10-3 TGTGCCATCAGTGAAACAGTGGATTCACCCCTCCACTTT CAISETVDSPLHF
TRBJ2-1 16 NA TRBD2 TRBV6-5 TGTGCCAGCAGTTACTCGGGCGGGAGGTACTACAATGAGCAGTTCTTC CASSYSGGRYYNEQFF
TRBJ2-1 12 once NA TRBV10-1 TGCGCCAGCAGTCGACAACCCAATGAGCAGTTCTTC CASSRQPNEQFF
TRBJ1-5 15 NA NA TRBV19 TGTGCCAGTAACGCGATGAGGGTCAACAATCAGCCCCAGCATTTT CASNAMRVNNQPQHF
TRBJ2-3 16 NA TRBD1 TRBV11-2 TGTGCCAGCAGCTTAGTGCCAGGGGGCGCCTCAGATACGCAGTATTTT CASSLVPGGASDTQYF
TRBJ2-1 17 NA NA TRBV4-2 TGTGCCAGCAGCCAGGGCCAAAGCGGAATACGATACAATGAGCAGTTCTTC CASSQGQSGIRYNEQFF
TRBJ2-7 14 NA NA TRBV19 TGTGCCAGTAGTCCAAGAGGGCTCGGTGGCGAGCAGTACTTC CASSPRGLGGEQYF
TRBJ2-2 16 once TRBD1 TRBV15 TGTGCCACCAGCAGAGATCGGACAGGGAATACCGGGGAGCTGTTTTTT CATSRDRTGNTGELFF
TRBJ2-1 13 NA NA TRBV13 TGTGCCAGCAGCCCTACTTTCGACAATGAGCAGTTCTTC CASSPTFDNEQFF
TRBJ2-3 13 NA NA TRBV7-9 TGTGCCAGCAATGGTGGTCGTGGAGATACGCAGTATTTT CASNGGRGDTQYF
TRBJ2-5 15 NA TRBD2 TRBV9 TGTGCCAGCAGCGTAGGGGGTAGCGGGCAAGAGACCCAGTACTTC CASSVGGSGQETQYF
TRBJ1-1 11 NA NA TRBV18 TGTGCCAGCTCACCACTCACTGAAGCTTTCTTT CASSPLTEAFF
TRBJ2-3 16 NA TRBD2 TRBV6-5 TGTGCCAGCAGTTACGCCCGCGGGAGAACTGGAGATACGCAGTATTTT CASSYARGRTGDTQYF
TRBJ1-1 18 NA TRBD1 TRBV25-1 TGTGCCAGCAGTCCCACCCCGGGACAGGGGGCGATTGGCACTGAAGCTTTCTTT CASSPTPGQGAIGTEAFF
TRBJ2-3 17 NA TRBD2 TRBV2 TGTGCCAGCACCAGACTCGGGACTAGCGGGAGTGCAGATACGCAGTATTTT CASTRLGTSGSADTQYF
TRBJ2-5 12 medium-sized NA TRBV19 TGTGCCACCGGGGACGGCCAAGAGACCCAGTACTTC CATGDGQETQYF
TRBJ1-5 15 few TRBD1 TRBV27 TGTGCCAGCAGTTTCTCCGGACAGGGTGGCCAGCCCCAGCATTTT CASSFSGQGGQPQHF
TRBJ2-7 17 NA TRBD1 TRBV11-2 TGTGCCAGCAGCTTAGGACCCGGGACAGGGGCCTCCTACGAGCAGTACTTC CASSLGPGTGASYEQYF
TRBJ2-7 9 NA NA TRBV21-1 TGTGCCGGTAACTACGAGCAGTACTTC CAGNYEQYF
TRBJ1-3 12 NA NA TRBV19 TGTGCCAGCGGCAGGAGAGGAAACACCATATATTTT CASGRRGNTIYF
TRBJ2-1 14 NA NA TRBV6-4 TGTGCCAGCAGTGATGGGGGGTCCTACAATGAGCAGTTCTTC CASSDGGSYNEQFF
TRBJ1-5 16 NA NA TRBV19 TGTGCCAGTAGTATGGTTTGGGGGCCGGGCAATCAGCCCCAGCATTTT CASSMVWGPGNQPQHF
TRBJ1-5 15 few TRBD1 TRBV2 TGTGCCAGCAGTGATAGCAGGGGGTGGGGTCAGCCCCAGCATTTT CASSDSRGWGQPQHF
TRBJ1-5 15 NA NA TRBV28 TGTGCCAGCAGCCTTTCGGCCAGGGTGGATCAGCCCCAGCATTTT CASSLSARVDQPQHF
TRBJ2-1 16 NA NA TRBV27 TGTGCCAGCAGTTTAAAAGCGGCAAGCTCCTACAATGAGCAGTTCTTC CASSLKAASSYNEQFF
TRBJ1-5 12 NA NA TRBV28 TGTGCCAGCAGTTGGGGGACACGGCCCCAGCATTTT CASSWGTRPQHF
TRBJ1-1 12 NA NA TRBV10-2 TGCGCCAGCAGCAAGCTAAACACTGAAGCTTTCTTT CASSKLNTEAFF
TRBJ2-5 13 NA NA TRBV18 TGTGCCAGCTCACACAGGGTTCAAGAGACCCAGTACTTC CASSHRVQETQYF
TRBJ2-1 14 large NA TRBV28 TGTGCCAGCAGTTCCGGGACGGACTACAATGAGCAGTTCTTC CASSSGTDYNEQFF